A selection of T cell receptor beta chains follows, all from one sample in a study of CD8 T cells in Susac syndrome. Each CDR3 protein gets one entry after TCRdb re-called the immunoSEQ multiplex PCR reads with MiXCR. The table has 120,000 to 150,000 distinct CDR3 sequences, 85% to 95% seen once. The material sequenced was CD4+ T cells from PBMCs. Receptors were obtained from a human donor with multiple sclerosis. CDR3s include the opening cysteine and the closing phenylalanine or tryptophan. The order of the fields is D gene, CDR3 length, J gene, clone size, V gene, CDR3 protein, CDR3 DNA. A D gene is named only where the DNA matches it firmly. Clone size is given for some rows only: seen once, a few or many times, or a class if the clone is expanded.

d_call: .
cdr3_length: 13
j_call: TRBJ2-7
clone_size: .
v_call: TRBV20-1
cdr3_aa: CSAKYPGPYEQYF
cdr3_nt: TGCAGTGCTAAATATCCAGGTCCCTACGAGCAGTACTTC

d_call: TRBD2
cdr3_length: 12
j_call: TRBJ2-3
clone_size: .
v_call: TRBV29-1
cdr3_aa: CSVDLAGNTQYF
cdr3_nt: TGCAGCGTTGATCTAGCGGGGAATACGCAGTATTTT

d_call: .
cdr3_length: 14
j_call: TRBJ2-5
clone_size: .
v_call: TRBV3-1
cdr3_aa: CASSQGLVQETQYF
cdr3_nt: TGTGCCAGCAGCCAAGGTCTAGTACAAGAGACCCAGTACTTC

d_call: TRBD1
cdr3_length: 13
j_call: TRBJ2-7
clone_size: .
v_call: TRBV9
cdr3_aa: CASSVDRGNEQYF
cdr3_nt: TGTGCCAGCAGCGTAGACAGGGGAAACGAGCAGTACTTC

d_call: .
cdr3_length: 18
j_call: TRBJ2-4
clone_size: .
v_call: TRBV3-1
cdr3_aa: CASSQDPTGPLAKNIQYF
cdr3_nt: TGTGCCAGCAGCCAAGATCCCACAGGTCCTCTAGCCAAAAACATTCAGTACTTC

d_call: TRBD1
cdr3_length: 12
j_call: TRBJ1-2
clone_size: .
v_call: TRBV20-1
cdr3_aa: CSATGLWYGYTF
cdr3_nt: TGCAGTGCGACAGGGCTATGGTATGGCTACACCTTC

d_call: .
cdr3_length: 15
j_call: TRBJ2-5
clone_size: .
v_call: TRBV4-1
cdr3_aa: CASSQGDRSQETQYF
cdr3_nt: TGCGCCAGCAGCCAGGGCGACAGGAGTCAAGAGACCCAGTACTTC

d_call: TRBD1
cdr3_length: 13
j_call: TRBJ1-6
clone_size: few
v_call: TRBV7-2
cdr3_aa: CASSRTGDSPLHF
cdr3_nt: TGTGCCAGCAGCAGAACAGGGGATTCACCCCTCCACTTT

d_call: .
cdr3_length: 13
j_call: TRBJ2-2
clone_size: .
v_call: TRBV5-1
cdr3_aa: CASSLGYTGELFF
cdr3_nt: TGCGCCAGCAGCCTGGGGTACACCGGGGAGCTGTTTTTT

d_call: .
cdr3_length: 15
j_call: TRBJ2-3
clone_size: .
v_call: TRBV5-1
cdr3_aa: CASRLVGPVTDTQYF
cdr3_nt: TGCGCCAGCAGGTTGGTGGGCCCCGTTACAGATACGCAGTATTTT

d_call: .
cdr3_length: 13
j_call: TRBJ2-1
clone_size: .
v_call: TRBV20-1
cdr3_aa: CSAPVRGHNEQFF
cdr3_nt: TGCAGTGCCCCCGTACGCGGACACAATGAGCAGTTCTTC

d_call: .
cdr3_length: 16
j_call: TRBJ2-7
clone_size: .
v_call: TRBV27
cdr3_aa: CASSPGQLLGSYEQYF
cdr3_nt: TGTGCCAGCAGCCCAGGCCAGCTCCTCGGGTCCTACGAGCAGTACTTC

d_call: .
cdr3_length: 9
j_call: TRBJ1-1
clone_size: .
v_call: TRBV20-1
cdr3_aa: CSANTEAFF
cdr3_nt: TGCAGTGCTAACACTGAAGCTTTCTTT

d_call: .
cdr3_length: 11
j_call: TRBJ1-2
clone_size: .
v_call: TRBV30
cdr3_aa: CAWTGSYGYTF
cdr3_nt: TGTGCCTGGACGGGCAGCTATGGCTACACCTTC

d_call: TRBD2
cdr3_length: 15
j_call: TRBJ2-1
clone_size: .
v_call: TRBV14
cdr3_aa: CASSQGTSGRNEQFF
cdr3_nt: TGTGCCAGCAGCCAGGGGACTAGCGGGAGGAATGAGCAGTTCTTC

d_call: TRBD1
cdr3_length: 13
j_call: TRBJ2-4
clone_size: .
v_call: TRBV3-1
cdr3_aa: CASSGGTGSIQYF
cdr3_nt: TGTGCCAGCAGCGGTGGGACAGGGAGTATTCAGTACTTC

d_call: .
cdr3_length: 15
j_call: TRBJ2-3
clone_size: .
v_call: TRBV16
cdr3_aa: CASTQRGGNTDTQYF
cdr3_nt: TGTGCCAGCACCCAAAGGGGCGGAAACACAGATACGCAGTATTTT

d_call: .
cdr3_length: 15
j_call: TRBJ1-3
clone_size: .
v_call: TRBV20-1
cdr3_aa: CSARDLPGSGNTIYF
cdr3_nt: TGCAGTGCTAGAGATCTCCCAGGCTCTGGAAACACCATATATTTT

d_call: .
cdr3_length: 16
j_call: TRBJ2-7
clone_size: .
v_call: TRBV5-1
cdr3_aa: CASSSQGSGLTYEQYF
cdr3_nt: TGCGCCAGCAGCTCACAAGGCTCAGGGTTGACCTACGAGCAGTACTTC

d_call: .
cdr3_length: 15
j_call: TRBJ2-7
clone_size: .
v_call: TRBV12-3/TRBV12-4
cdr3_aa: CASSLTGTLSYEQYF
cdr3_nt: TGTGCCAGCAGTCTTACCGGGACACTCTCCTACGAGCAGTACTTC

d_call: .
cdr3_length: 14
j_call: TRBJ2-7
clone_size: .
v_call: TRBV5-1
cdr3_aa: CASSLGDGTYEQYF
cdr3_nt: TGCGCCAGCAGCTTGGGGGACGGAACCTACGAGCAGTACTTC

d_call: .
cdr3_length: 13
j_call: TRBJ2-7
clone_size: .
v_call: TRBV5-1
cdr3_aa: CASSLSGTYEQYF
cdr3_nt: TGTGCCAGCAGCTTATCAGGGACCTACGAGCAGTACTTC

d_call: .
cdr3_length: 15
j_call: TRBJ1-5
clone_size: .
v_call: TRBV6-1
cdr3_aa: CASSEGGRPNQPQHF
cdr3_nt: TGTGCCAGCAGTGAAGGAGGGAGGCCCAATCAGCCCCAGCATTTT

d_call: .
cdr3_length: 12
j_call: TRBJ1-5
clone_size: .
v_call: TRBV20-1
cdr3_aa: CSATDTDQPQHF
cdr3_nt: TGCAGTGCTACCGACACCGATCAGCCCCAGCATTTT

d_call: TRBD1
cdr3_length: 15
j_call: TRBJ1-1
clone_size: .
v_call: TRBV12-3/TRBV12-4
cdr3_aa: CASRPTGASNTEAFF
cdr3_nt: TGCGCCTCCCGCCCGACAGGGGCCTCGAACACTGAAGCTTTCTTT

d_call: TRBD1
cdr3_length: 14
j_call: TRBJ2-1
clone_size: .
v_call: TRBV7-6
cdr3_aa: CASSLGTGNNEQFF
cdr3_nt: TGTGCCAGCAGCTTAGGGACAGGTAACAATGAGCAGTTCTTC

d_call: .
cdr3_length: 13
j_call: TRBJ2-4
clone_size: .
v_call: TRBV2
cdr3_aa: CASSEEGIYIQYF
cdr3_nt: TGTGCCAGCAGTGAGGAGGGGATCTACATTCAGTACTTC

d_call: .
cdr3_length: 17
j_call: TRBJ2-1
clone_size: .
v_call: TRBV6-2/TRBV6-3
cdr3_aa: CATALPRSRGPYNEQFF
cdr3_nt: TGTGCCACTGCCCTACCCCGGTCGAGGGGTCCCTACAATGAGCAGTTCTTC